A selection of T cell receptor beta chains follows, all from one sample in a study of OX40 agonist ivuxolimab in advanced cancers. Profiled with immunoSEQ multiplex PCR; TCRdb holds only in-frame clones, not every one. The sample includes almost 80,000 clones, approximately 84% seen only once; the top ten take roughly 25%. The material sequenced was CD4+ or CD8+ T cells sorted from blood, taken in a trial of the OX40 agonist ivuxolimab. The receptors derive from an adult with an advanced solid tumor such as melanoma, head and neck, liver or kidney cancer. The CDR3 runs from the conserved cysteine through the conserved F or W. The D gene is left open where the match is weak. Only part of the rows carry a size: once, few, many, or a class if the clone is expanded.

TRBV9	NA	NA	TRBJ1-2	CASSVVGQNNYGYTF	TGTGCCAGCAGCGTAGTAGGACAGAACAACTATGGCTACACCTTC
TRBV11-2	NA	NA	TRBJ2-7	CASSMQGGEQYF	TGTGCCAGCAGCATGCAGGGGGGCGAGCAGTACTTC
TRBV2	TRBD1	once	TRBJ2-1	CASSGLRQGRNEQFF	TGTGCCAGCAGTGGGTTGAGACAGGGGAGGAATGAGCAGTTCTTC
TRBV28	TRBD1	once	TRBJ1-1	CASRNPRQGATGNTEAFF	TGTGCCAGCAGAAACCCCCGACAGGGGGCGACGGGGAACACTGAAGCTTTCTTT
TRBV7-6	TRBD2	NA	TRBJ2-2	CASSLFAREEAGELFF	TGTGCCAGCAGCTTATTCGCGCGGGAGGAGGCCGGGGAGCTGTTTTTT
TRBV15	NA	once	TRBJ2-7	CATSRGPYEQYF	TGTGCCACCAGCAGAGGACCTTACGAGCAGTACTTC
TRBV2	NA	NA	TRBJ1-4	CASSEGFATNEKLFF	TGTGCCAGCAGTGAGGGGTTTGCAACTAATGAAAAACTGTTTTTT
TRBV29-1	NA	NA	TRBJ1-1	CSVERQLAAFF	TGCAGCGTTGAACGGCAGTTGGCAGCTTTCTTT
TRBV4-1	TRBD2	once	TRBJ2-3	CASSPPGRETTQYF	TGCGCCAGCAGCCCCCCTGGGCGGGAGACAACGCAGTATTTT
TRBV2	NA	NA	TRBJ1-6	CASRGLDPYSPLHF	TGTGCCAGCAGAGGACTGGACCCCTATTCACCCCTCCACTTT
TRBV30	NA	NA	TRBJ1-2	CAWRNKGRNYGYTF	TGTGCCTGGAGAAATAAGGGCAGGAACTATGGCTACACCTTC
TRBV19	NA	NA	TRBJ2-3	CASSIDGGGTPMLYF	TGTGCCAGTAGTATAGATGGTGGCGGTACCCCGATGCTGTATTTT
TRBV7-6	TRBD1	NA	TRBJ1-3	CASSLQGAGGNTIYF	TGTGCCAGCAGCTTACAGGGGGCAGGTGGAAACACCATATATTTT
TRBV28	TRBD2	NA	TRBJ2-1	CASSFSSGGGEQFF	TGTGCCAGCAGCTTTTCTAGCGGGGGAGGAGAGCAGTTCTTC
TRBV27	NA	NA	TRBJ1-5	CASSSLSRSLSNQPQHF	TGTGCCAGCAGTTCCCTGAGCAGGTCCCTTTCAAATCAGCCCCAGCATTTT
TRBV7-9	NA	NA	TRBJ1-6	CASSLDRAPLHF	TGTGCCAGCAGCTTAGACAGGGCGCCCCTCCACTTT
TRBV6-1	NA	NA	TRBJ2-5	CASSESGRQETQYF	TGTGCCAGCAGTGAATCAGGCAGACAAGAGACCCAGTACTTC
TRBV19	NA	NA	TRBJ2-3	CASSLERSTDTQYF	TGTGCCAGTAGCTTGGAGAGAAGCACAGATACGCAGTATTTT
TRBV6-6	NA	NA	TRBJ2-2	CASSSHQGTGELFF	TGTGCCAGCAGCTCACATCAGGGCACCGGGGAGCTGTTTTTT
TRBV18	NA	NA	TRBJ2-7	CASSPDPLPWGEQYF	TGTGCCAGCTCACCAGACCCCCTACCCTGGGGAGAGCAGTACTTC
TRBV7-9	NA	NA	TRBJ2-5	CASSPLGQTQYF	TGTGCCAGCAGCCCCTTGGGGCAGACCCAGTACTTC
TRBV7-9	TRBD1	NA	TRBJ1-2	CASSLAGDRVGYTF	TGTGCCAGCAGCTTAGCAGGGGACAGGGTTGGCTACACCTTC
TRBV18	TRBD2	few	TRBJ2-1	CASSPGLGPDEQFF	TGTGCCAGCTCGCCGGGACTAGGACCTGATGAGCAGTTCTTC
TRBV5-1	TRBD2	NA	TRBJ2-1	CASSYGLARRDEQFF	TGCGCCAGCAGTTACGGACTAGCGAGGAGGGATGAGCAGTTCTTC
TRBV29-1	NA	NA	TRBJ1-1	CSVARGWAANTEAFF	TGCAGCGTTGCCCGGGGATGGGCGGCGAACACTGAAGCTTTCTTT
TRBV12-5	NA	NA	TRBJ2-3	CASGLVQPLTDTQYF	TGTGCTAGTGGTTTGGTACAGCCACTCACAGATACGCAGTATTTT
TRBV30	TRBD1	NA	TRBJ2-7	CAWSGGTGVSYEQYF	TGTGCCTGGAGTGGAGGGACAGGGGTCTCCTACGAGCAGTACTTC
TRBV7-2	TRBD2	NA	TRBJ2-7	CASSFGLAGAEQYF	TGTGCCAGCAGCTTCGGACTAGCGGGAGCCGAGCAGTACTTC
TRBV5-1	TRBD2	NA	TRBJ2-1	CASSWGLAGSYNEQFF	TGCGCCAGCAGCTGGGGACTAGCGGGGAGTTACAATGAGCAGTTCTTC
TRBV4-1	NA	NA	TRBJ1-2	CASSQDQGVRGYTF	TGCGCCAGCAGCCAAGACCAGGGTGTACGAGGCTACACCTTC
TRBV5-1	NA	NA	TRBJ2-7	CASSRDTSYEQYF	TGCGCCAGCAGCCGGGACACTTCCTACGAGCAGTACTTC
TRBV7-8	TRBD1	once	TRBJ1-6	CASSVTGGGWNSPLHF	TGTGCCAGCAGCGTTACAGGGGGCGGCTGGAATTCACCCCTCCACTTT
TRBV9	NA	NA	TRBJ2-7	CASSVGVRDYEQYF	TGTGCCAGCAGCGTAGGAGTCAGGGACTACGAGCAGTACTTC
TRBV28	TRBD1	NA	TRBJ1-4	CATMDRSSEKLFF	TGTGCCACCATGGACAGGAGTAGTGAAAAACTGTTTTTT
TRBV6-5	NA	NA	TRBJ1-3	CASRRGAPGNTIYF	TGTGCCAGCAGACGGGGGGCACCGGGAAACACCATATATTTT
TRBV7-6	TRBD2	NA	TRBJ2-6	CASSSPRKGLAGALSGANVLTF	TGTGCCAGCAGCTCCCCCCGGAAGGGACTAGCGGGGGCCCTGTCTGGGGCCAACGTCCTGACTTTC
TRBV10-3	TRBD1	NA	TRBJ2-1	CAISNWTGRNEQFF	TGTGCCATCAGCAATTGGACAGGGAGGAATGAGCAGTTCTTC
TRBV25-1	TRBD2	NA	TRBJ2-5	CASGRLASQETQYF	TGTGCCAGCGGTAGACTAGCGAGTCAAGAGACCCAGTACTTC
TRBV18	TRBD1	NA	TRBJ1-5	CASSLGGLEPQHF	TGTGCCAGCTCATTAGGGGGCTTGGAGCCCCAGCATTTT
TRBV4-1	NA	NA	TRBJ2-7	CASSPPGAGFSYEQYF	TGCGCCAGCAGCCCCCCTGGGGCGGGATTCTCCTACGAGCAGTACTTC
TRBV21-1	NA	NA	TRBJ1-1	CASSKGGRTGPNTEAFF	TGTGCCAGCAGCAAAGGGGGGAGGACAGGGCCGAACACTGAAGCTTTCTTT
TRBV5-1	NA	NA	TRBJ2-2	CASSLTLTGELFF	TGCGCCAGCAGCTTGACTCTCACCGGGGAGCTGTTTTTT